This T cell receptor (beta chain) was obtained from a study of Graves' ophthalmopathy and Graves' hyperthyroidism. Study-wide points: Blood shared most expanded thyroid clonotypes above 0.001 frequency. For predicting ophthalmopathy progression, the model had 70.59% sensitivity and roughly 72% specificity.

Only one count was recorded for this clonotype. What it binds is unknown. Germline CDR1 reads SEHNR; CDR2 reads FQNEAQ (reference sequence). Trimming left V 6 bases short and J 11 bases short, with 19 bases between. The CDR3 sequence is 13 residues long. Using RNA transcripts, the TCR beta CDR3 regions were amplified. HTBI-primed first-round RT-PCR preceded second-round multiplex PCR. TCRdb reprocessed the multiplex PCR reads via MiXCR and lists one record per CDR3 protein. The sample has about 480,000 distinct CDR3 sequences; under 15% are singletons. The sequence derives from a woman aged 30 to 39 with Graves' ophthalmopathy. The material sequenced was blood. V and J are TRBV7-9 and TRBJ1-2, with D uncertain. CDR3 nucleotides: TGTGCCAGCAGAAACCGGACTGCAACGACGTACACCTTC. Protein: CASRNRTATTYTF.